Below, 26 T cell receptor beta chains from the same sample are listed, as sequenced in a study of blood T cell repertoires in COVID-19 (dated by TCRdb to the early 2020s). To prepare the library, the immunoSEQ multiplex PCR assay was applied. TCRdb's version of the immuneACCESS table is confined to in-frame rearrangements and falls short of the full clone set. An unresolved V gene accounts for under half of the shortfall where checked; the remainder is of unknown origin. Across this sample there are some 87,000 clones, with 89% seen only once. 3% to 4% of the sample lies in the top ten. The sample comprised peripheral blood. These receptors all stem from a woman aged 70-85 years with acute or convalescent COVID-19.

This chain uses TRBV7-9 with TRBJ2-5; the D gene is possibly TRBD1 (5 bases). The CDR3 contains 15 residues. V was clipped by 2 bases and J by 3 bases, with 13 bases between them. Germline CDR1 is SEHNR and CDR2 is FQNEAQ (reference sequence). Written as DNA, the CDR3 is TGTGCCAGCAGCTTACAGGGCTGGCAGGAAGAGACCCAGTACTTC. Its translation: CASSLQGWQEETQYF.

The CDR3 here is CASALTGVTEAFF. The CDR3 nucleotides are TGTGCCAGCGCCCTGACAGGGGTCACTGAAGCTTTCTTT. This chain links TRBV6-5 with TRBJ1-1; TRBD1 matches 8 bases. From germline, CDR1 is MNHEY and CDR2 SVGAGI. The CDR3 is made up of 13 amino acids. The junction had 6 bases not matched to a gene; V was cut back by 8 bases and J by 4 bases.

This chain links TRBV27 with TRBJ1-6, with TRBD1 identical over 8 bases. The germline CDR1 and CDR2 sequences are MNHEY and SMNVEV (reference sequence). This CDR3 spans 16 amino acids. Trimming removed 3 bases from V and 0 bases from J; junction bases left unmatched: 1. The DNA of the CDR3 is TGTGCCAGCAGTTTCGACAGGGGCTCCTATAATTCACCCCTCCACTTT. This translates into CASSFDRGSYNSPLHF.

This rearrangement joins TRBV7-9 to TRBJ1-3, with unresolved D. The CDR3 is 13 residues long. Trimming left V 3 bases short and J 2 bases short, with 5 bases between. CDR1 and CDR2 (germline): SEHNR, FQNEAQ (reference sequence). The CDR3 DNA reads as TGTGCCAGCAGCTTTAATACTGGAAACACCATATATTTT. This codes for CASSFNTGNTIYF. Full variable domain (missing parts from reference TRBV7-9 and TRBJ1-3): DTGVSQNPRHKITKRGQNVTFRCDPISEHNRLYWYRQTLGQGPEFLTYFQNEAQLEKSRLLSDRFSAERPKGSFSTLEIQRTEQGDSAMYLCASSFNTGNTIYFGEGSWLTVV.

V is TRBV24-1 and J is TRBJ2-7, with a weak D call TRBD1 (5 bases). The CDR3 sequence is 17 residues long. V lost 3 bases and J 4 bases, leaving 21 bases between the germline ends. CDR1 is KGHDR, CDR2 SFDVKD, per germline. Written as DNA, the CDR3 is TGTGCCACCAGTGATGTGCGGTCCAGGGTTAGCAAGTACGAGCAGTACGTC. It yields the protein CATSDVRSRVSKYEQYV.

This chain joins TRBV3-1 (or the pseudogene TRBV3-2) and TRBJ1-2, with D tentatively TRBD1 (6 bases). The germline CDR1 and CDR2 sequences are LGHDT and YNNKEL (reference sequence). V was clipped by 7 bases and J by 0 bases, with 15 bases between them. This CDR3 is built from 15 residues. The CDR3 loop is CASTPPGASNYGYTF. In nucleotides, the CDR3 is TGTGCCAGCACCCCGCCAGGGGCCTCTAACTATGGCTACACCTTC.

This CDR3 is CASSFQLAGGETQYF. The CDR3 DNA reads TGTGCCAGCAGTTTTCAACTAGCGGGGGGAGAGACCCAGTACTTC. This sequence joins TRBV2 and TRBJ2-5; TRBD2 aligns across 12 bases. The V gene's germline CDR1 is SNHLY and CDR2 FYNNEI. V shed 5 bases, J shed 4 bases, and the junction held 5 bases outside the gene matches. This CDR3 contains 15 residues.

The CDR3 DNA follows: TGTGCCAGCAGCCAGGTCGTGACAATGAGGCAGTTCTTC. Encoded protein: CASSQVVTMRQFF. The chain carries TRBV3-1 (or the pseudogene TRBV3-2) and TRBJ2-1; D uncertain. Per germline, CDR1 LGHDT and CDR2 YNNKEL (reference sequence). V lost 3 bases, J lost 12 bases, and 15 bases lay in between. The CDR3 extends over 13 amino acids.

Comment on this clone: The junction shows a germline mismatch at one end, possibly a read error. V is TRBV6-2 or TRBV6-3 and J is TRBJ2-5, with 10 bases matching TRBD2. Germline loops: CDR1 MNHEY, CDR2 SVGEGT. The CDR3 is 13 residues long. The CDR3: CASSYGLAVPGHF. The CDR3 DNA follows: TGTGCCAGCAGTTACGGACTAGCGGTCCCCGGGCACTTC.

The genes are TRBV5-1 and TRBJ2-1, with 10 nucleotides matching TRBD1. The CDR3 totals 14 residues. Germline lookup yields CDR1 SGHRS and CDR2 YFSETQ. V gave up 0 bases and J gave up 6 bases; unmatched junction bases: 0. The CDR3 loop reads CASSLGQGANEQFF. The CDR3 nucleotides read TGCGCCAGCAGCTTGGGACAGGGGGCCAATGAGCAGTTCTTC.

Only a few counts were recorded for this clone. The chain recombines TRBV3-1 (or the pseudogene TRBV3-2) with TRBJ1-3; 9 nucleotides agree with TRBD1. The CDR3 is made up of 17 amino acids. Germline V gene sequence: CDR1 LGHDT, CDR2 YNNKEL (reference sequence). V shed 3 bases, J shed 0 bases, and the junction held 6 bases outside the gene matches. CDR3 nucleotides: TGTGCCAGCAGCCAGAGCGGACAGGGGATCTCTGGAAACACCATATATTTT. As protein: CASSQSGQGISGNTIYF.

V and J are TRBV14 and TRBJ1-1; 7 positions agree with TRBD1. This CDR3 spans 23 amino acids. The junction had 34 bases not matched to a gene; V was cut back by 3 bases and J by 6 bases. Germline V gives CDR1 SGHDN, CDR2 FVKESK. CDR3 in DNA: TGTGCCAGCAGCCAGGCGTCCCCATCGTGGGACCGGCGTCCTGACAGGGTTGTACCTGAAGCTTTCTTT. Protein sequence: CASSQASPSWDRRPDRVVPEAFF.

The chain uses TRBV5-4 and TRBJ2-1; 8 positions match TRBD1. The germline gives CDR1 SGHNT, CDR2 YYREEE (reference sequence). The V gene end was trimmed by 4 bases and the J gene end by 0 bases; junction bases not matched to a gene: 12. The CDR3 consists of 18 residues. In nucleotides, the CDR3 is TGTGCCAGCAGCCGGACAGGGTCCACCCGGGGCTCCTACAATGAGCAGTTCTTC. This codes for CASSRTGSTRGSYNEQFF.

The chain carries TRBV5-1 and TRBJ2-3; 8 bases align to TRBD2. The V gene's germline CDR1 is SGHRS and CDR2 YFSETQ. The CDR3 spans 17 residues. Trimming cost V 3 bases and J 2 bases; bases outside gene matches: 11. The DNA for the CDR3 is TGCGCCAGCAGCTGGGGGGTAGCGGGGCTAGACACAGATACGCAGTATTTT. It codes for CASSWGVAGLDTDTQYF.

This chain connects TRBV6-6 to TRBJ1-1, with TRBD1 matching 10 bases. Losses at the gene ends were 6 bases for V and 10 bases for J; bases not matched to a gene: 11. This CDR3 region has 14 residues. The germline CDR1 and CDR2 sequences are MNHNY and SVGAGI (reference sequence). The CDR3 loop reads CASSQGQGFSTAFF. DNA of the CDR3: TGTGCCAGCAGCCAGGGACAGGGGTTTTCTACAGCTTTCTTT.

The genes are TRBV7-6 and TRBJ2-5, with TRBD1 identical over 9 bases. V lost 4 bases, J lost 1 base, and 7 bases stayed unmatched. CDR3 length equals 16 residues. The germline V gene has CDR1 SGHVS and CDR2 FNYEAQ. In DNA form, the CDR3 reads TGTGCCAGCAGCTCGAACCCGGGACAGGGCCAAGAGACCCAGTACTTC. It specifies CASSSNPGQGQETQYF.

The chain recombines TRBV5-1 with TRBJ2-1; tentatively, D is TRBD1 (6 bases). The CDR3 totals 15 residues. CDR1 SGHRS and CDR2 YFSETQ come from the germline V gene. V was clipped by 4 bases and J by 1 base, with 12 bases between them. The CDR3 sequence is CASSVRDTSYNEQFF. CDR3 in DNA: TGCGCCAGCAGCGTCCGGGACACTTCCTACAATGAGCAGTTCTTC.

The sample holds one count of this clone. The chain carries TRBV7-9 and TRBJ2-3, with 16 bases aligning to TRBD2. The V gene's germline CDR1 is SEHNR and CDR2 FQNEAQ (reference sequence). The CDR3 consists of 18 residues. J lost 1 base, V lost 5 bases, and 6 bases had no gene match. CDR3 in amino acids: CASSLGLAGGPGTDTQYF. The CDR3 DNA is TGTGCCAGCAGCCTGGGACTAGCGGGAGGGCCGGGCACAGATACGCAGTATTTT.

The chain has TRBV5-1 and TRBJ2-7; possibly TRBD2 for D (5 bases). The V gene's germline CDR1 is SGHRS and CDR2 YFSETQ. Deletions cut 2 bases from V and 2 bases from J, with 14 bases between. The CDR3 has 15 residues. The CDR3, as DNA: TGCGCCAGCAGCTTACCGGGATCATCACCCTACGAGCAGTACTTC. It codes for CASSLPGSSPYEQYF.

The genes are TRBV5-5 and TRBJ1-1, with TRBD1 matching 8 bases. The CDR3 runs 14 residues. Germline lookup yields CDR1 SGHKS and CDR2 YYEKEE (reference sequence). The V and J ends lost 6 bases and 3 bases, in that order; junction bases with no gene match: 7. The CDR3 spells CASTPDRAYTEAFF. The CDR3 bases are TGTGCCAGCACCCCGGACAGGGCGTACACTGAAGCTTTCTTT. Combining the CDR3 with reference TRBV5-5 and TRBJ1-1 gives the whole variable domain DAGVTQSPTHLIKTRGQQVTLRCSPISGHKSVSWYQQVLGQGPQFIFQYYEKEERGRGNFPDRFSARQFPNYSSELNVNALLLGDSALYLCASTPDRAYTEAFFGQGTRLTVV.

The rearrangement uses TRBV20-1 and TRBJ1-3; D might be TRBD1 (5 bases). Per germline, CDR1 DFQATT and CDR2 SNEGSKA (reference sequence). The CDR3 extends over 15 amino acids. V was trimmed by 3 bases and J by 5 bases, leaving 17 bases between them. The CDR3 region is CSASTSGVSRNTIYF. In DNA, the CDR3 is TGCAGTGCTAGTACTTCGGGGGTTTCGAGAAACACCATATATTTT.

The CDR3 nucleotides read TGTGCCAGCAGGCAGACAGGGGCTAACGAGCAGTACGTC. Amino acid sequence: CASRQTGANEQYV. J is TRBJ2-7 and V is TRBV27; 8 nucleotides line up with TRBD1. The CDR3 spans 13 residues. Germline trimming cut 6 bases from V and 5 bases from J; bases unmatched to any gene: 6. Germline V gene data show CDR1 as MNHEY and CDR2 as SMNVEV (reference sequence).

The chain uses TRBV18 and TRBJ2-7; possible D gene TRBD1, 5 bases. The ends were cut back, 5 bases at V and 0 bases at J, with 8 bases in the middle. The CDR3 is 13 residues long. Germline V gives CDR1 KGHSH, CDR2 LQKENI. CDR3 bases: TGTGCCAGCTCAAAAGACAGCTCCTACGAGCAGTACTTC. This sequence encodes CASSKDSSYEQYF.

V usage is TRBV19 and J usage is TRBJ1-5, with 10 bases fitting TRBD1. Germline V gene sequence: CDR1 LNHDA, CDR2 SQIVND (reference sequence). The CDR3 loop spans 16 amino acids. Unmatched junction bases numbered 4, after V lost 4 bases and J lost 1 base. The CDR3 sequence: CASSTRTGGSNQPQHF. In nucleotides, the CDR3 is TGTGCCAGTAGTACACGGACAGGGGGGAGCAATCAGCCCCAGCATTTT. The variable domain in full, completed from reference TRBV19 and TRBJ1-5, reads DGGITQSPKYLFRKEGQNVTLSCEQNLNHDAMYWYRQDPGQGLRLIYYSQIVNDFQKGDIAEGYSVSREKKESFPLTVTSAQKNPTAFYLCASSTRTGGSNQPQHFGDGTRLSIL.

This clone appeared once. This chain joins TRBV29-1 and TRBJ2-1; D ambiguous. V was shortened by 4 bases and J by 0 bases, with 16 bases between the two germline ends. CDR3 length equals 16 residues. Germline CDR1 and CDR2: SQVTM and ANQGSEA. The CDR3: CSVASVAGSSYNEQFF. The DNA of the CDR3 is TGCAGCGTTGCTTCCGTAGCCGGAAGCTCCTACAATGAGCAGTTCTTC.

The chain couples TRBV7-6 to TRBJ2-1; 7 bases align to TRBD2. The V gene end was trimmed by 0 bases and the J gene end by 4 bases; junction bases not matched to a gene: 3. This CDR3 spans 15 amino acids. Germline lookup yields CDR1 SGHVS and CDR2 FNYEAQ. The CDR3 bases are TGTGCCAGCAGCTTAGCGGCGGGGGAGTACAATGAGCAGTTCTTC. Protein sequence: CASSLAAGEYNEQFF.